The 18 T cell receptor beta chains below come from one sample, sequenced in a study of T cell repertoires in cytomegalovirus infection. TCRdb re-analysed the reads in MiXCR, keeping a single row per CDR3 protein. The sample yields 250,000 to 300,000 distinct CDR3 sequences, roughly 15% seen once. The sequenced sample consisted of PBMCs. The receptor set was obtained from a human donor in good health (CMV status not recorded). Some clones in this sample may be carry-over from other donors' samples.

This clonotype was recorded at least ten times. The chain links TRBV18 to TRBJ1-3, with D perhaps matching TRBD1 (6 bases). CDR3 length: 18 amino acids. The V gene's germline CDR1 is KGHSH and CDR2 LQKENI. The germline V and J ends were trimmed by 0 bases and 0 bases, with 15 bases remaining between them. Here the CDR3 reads CASSPPDSGPRSGNTIYF. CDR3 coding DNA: TGTGCCAGCTCACCACCGGACAGCGGGCCACGCTCTGGAAACACCATATATTTT.

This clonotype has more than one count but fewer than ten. CDR3 protein: CSARGAATYGYTF. The CDR3 DNA is TGCAGTGCTAGAGGGGCTGCTACCTATGGCTACACCTTC. The chain carries TRBV20-1 and TRBJ1-2, with D hard to call. CDR1 is DFQATT, CDR2 SNEGSKA, per germline (reference sequence). The CDR3 runs to 13 residues. With 1 base removed from V and 4 bases from J, the gap between germline ends came to 10 bases.

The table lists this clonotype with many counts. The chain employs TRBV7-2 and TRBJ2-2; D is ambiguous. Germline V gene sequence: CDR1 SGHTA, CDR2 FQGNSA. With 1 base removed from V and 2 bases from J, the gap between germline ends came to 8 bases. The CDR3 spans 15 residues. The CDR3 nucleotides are TGTGCCAGCAGCTTAGTCCCCCTTAACACCGGGGAGCTGTTTTTT. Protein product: CASSLVPLNTGELFF.

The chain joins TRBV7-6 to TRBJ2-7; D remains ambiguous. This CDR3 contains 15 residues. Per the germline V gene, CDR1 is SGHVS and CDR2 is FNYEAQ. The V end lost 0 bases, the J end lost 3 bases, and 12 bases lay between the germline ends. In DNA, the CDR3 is TGTGCCAGCAGCTTAGCAGGGAAAGGGAACTACGAGCAGTACTTC. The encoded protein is CASSLAGKGNYEQYF.

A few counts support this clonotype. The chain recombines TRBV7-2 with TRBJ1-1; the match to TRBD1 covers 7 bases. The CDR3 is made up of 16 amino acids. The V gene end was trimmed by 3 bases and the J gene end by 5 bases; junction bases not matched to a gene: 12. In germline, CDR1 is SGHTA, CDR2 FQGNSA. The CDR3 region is CASSFSGRGLRTEAFF. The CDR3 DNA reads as TGTGCCAGCAGCTTTAGCGGAAGGGGGCTAAGAACTGAAGCTTTCTTT.

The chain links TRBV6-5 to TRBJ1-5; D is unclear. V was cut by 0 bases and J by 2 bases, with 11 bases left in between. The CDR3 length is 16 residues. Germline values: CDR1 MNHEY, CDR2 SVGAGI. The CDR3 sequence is CASSYSRESGNQPQHF. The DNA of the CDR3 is TGTGCCAGCAGTTACTCGCGGGAGTCCGGCAATCAGCCCCAGCATTTT.

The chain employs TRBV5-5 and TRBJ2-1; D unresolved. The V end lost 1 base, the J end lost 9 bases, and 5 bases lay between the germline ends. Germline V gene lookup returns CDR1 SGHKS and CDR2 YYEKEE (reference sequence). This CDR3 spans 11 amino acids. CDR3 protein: CASSLMSEQFF. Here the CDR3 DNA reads TGTGCCAGCAGCTTGATGAGTGAGCAGTTCTTC.

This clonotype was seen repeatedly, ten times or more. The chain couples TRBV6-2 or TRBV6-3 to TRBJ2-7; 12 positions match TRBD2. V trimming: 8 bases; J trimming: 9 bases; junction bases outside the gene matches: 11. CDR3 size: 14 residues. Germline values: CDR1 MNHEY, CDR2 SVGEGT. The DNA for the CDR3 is TGTGCCAGCCGGACTAGCGGGGACCCCGGGGCGCAGTACTTC. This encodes CASRTSGDPGAQYF.

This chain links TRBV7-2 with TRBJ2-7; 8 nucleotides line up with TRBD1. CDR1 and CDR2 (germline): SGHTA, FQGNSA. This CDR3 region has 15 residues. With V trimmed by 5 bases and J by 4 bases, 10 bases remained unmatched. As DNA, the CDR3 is TGTGCCAGCAGCCTCATAGGTCAGGGGGCGTACGAGCAGTACTTC. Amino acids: CASSLIGQGAYEQYF.

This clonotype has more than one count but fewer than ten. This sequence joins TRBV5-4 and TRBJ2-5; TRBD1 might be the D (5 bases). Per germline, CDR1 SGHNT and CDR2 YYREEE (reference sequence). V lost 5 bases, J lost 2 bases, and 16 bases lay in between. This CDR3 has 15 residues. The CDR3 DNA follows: TGTGCCAGCAGGGGCCGTAGACAGTCTCAAGAGACCCAGTACTTC. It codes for CASRGRRQSQETQYF.

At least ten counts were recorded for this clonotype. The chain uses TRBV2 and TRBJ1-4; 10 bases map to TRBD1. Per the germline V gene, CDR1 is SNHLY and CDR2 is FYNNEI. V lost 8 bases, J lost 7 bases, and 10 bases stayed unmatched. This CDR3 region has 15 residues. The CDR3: CASGRDRGSGEKLFF. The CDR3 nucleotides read TGTGCCAGCGGAAGGGACAGGGGATCGGGTGAAAAACTGTTTTTT.

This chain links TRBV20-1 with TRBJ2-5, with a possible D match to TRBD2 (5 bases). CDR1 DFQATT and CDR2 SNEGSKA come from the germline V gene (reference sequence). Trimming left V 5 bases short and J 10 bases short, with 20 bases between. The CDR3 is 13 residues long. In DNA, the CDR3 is TGCAGTGCTCCCCGGGATAATGGCCGGGACCAGTACTTC. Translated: CSAPRDNGRDQYF.

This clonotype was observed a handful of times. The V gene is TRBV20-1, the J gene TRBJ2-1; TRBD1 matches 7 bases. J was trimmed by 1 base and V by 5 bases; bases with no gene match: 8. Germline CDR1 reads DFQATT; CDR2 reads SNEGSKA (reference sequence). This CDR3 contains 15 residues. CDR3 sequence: CSAPDRRASYNEQFF. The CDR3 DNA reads TGCAGTGCTCCGGACAGGAGAGCGTCCTACAATGAGCAGTTCTTC.

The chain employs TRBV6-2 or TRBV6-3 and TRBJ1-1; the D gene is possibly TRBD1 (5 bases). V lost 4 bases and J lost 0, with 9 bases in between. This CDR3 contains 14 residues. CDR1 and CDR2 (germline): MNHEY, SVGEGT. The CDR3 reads CASSSSGVNTEAFF. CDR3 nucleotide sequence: TGTGCCAGCAGTTCCTCGGGGGTGAACACTGAAGCTTTCTTT.

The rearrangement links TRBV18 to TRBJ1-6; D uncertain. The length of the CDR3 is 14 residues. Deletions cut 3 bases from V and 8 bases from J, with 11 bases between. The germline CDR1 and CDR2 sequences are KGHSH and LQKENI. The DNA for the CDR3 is TGTGCCAGCTCACCTGGGAGCGAGGATTCACCCCTCCACTTT. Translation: CASSPGSEDSPLHF.

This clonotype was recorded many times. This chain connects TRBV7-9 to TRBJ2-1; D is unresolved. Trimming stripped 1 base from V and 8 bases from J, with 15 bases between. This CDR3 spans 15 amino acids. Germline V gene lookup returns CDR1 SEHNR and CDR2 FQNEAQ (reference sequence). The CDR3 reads CASSLGYRLEDEQFF. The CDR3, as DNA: TGTGCCAGCAGCTTAGGATATAGGCTCGAGGATGAGCAGTTCTTC.

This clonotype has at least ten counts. The CDR3: CASSARLGTYEQYF. The CDR3 DNA reads TGTGCCAGCAGCGCTAGGTTAGGAACCTACGAGCAGTACTTC. The chain links TRBV7-2 to TRBJ2-7; D gene ambiguous. The germline gives CDR1 SGHTA, CDR2 FQGNSA. Trimming removed 5 bases from V and 2 bases from J, with 13 bases in between. The CDR3 loop spans 14 amino acids. The full variable domain, completed using reference TRBV7-2 and TRBJ2-7, is GAGVSQSPSNKVTEKGKDVELRCDPISGHTALYWYRQSLGQGLEFLIYFQGNSAPDKSGLPSDRFSAERTGGSVSTLTIQRTQQEDSAVYLCASSARLGTYEQYFGPGTRLTVT.

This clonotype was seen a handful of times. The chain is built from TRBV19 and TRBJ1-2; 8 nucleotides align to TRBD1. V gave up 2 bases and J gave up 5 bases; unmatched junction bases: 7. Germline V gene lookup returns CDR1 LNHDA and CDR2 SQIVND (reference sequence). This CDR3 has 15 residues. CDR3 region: CASSIMGQDPYGYTF. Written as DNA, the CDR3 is TGTGCCAGTAGTATAATGGGACAGGATCCATATGGCTACACCTTC.